This paragraph reports one TCR beta chain. The entry originates in a study of blood T cell repertoires in COVID-19. Study background: Specimens from acute and convalescent COVID-19 originated in the United States, Italy and Spain. Sources were T cells, B-cell-depleted T cells, or PBMCs; the material itself was cDNA or gDNA.

Per the original data handling: Amplification from reference gene primers served as the basis for estimated nucleated cell counts. TCRdb keeps only in-frame clones here, not all; method: immunoSEQ multiplex PCR. The D gene and trimming were derived from the DNA, and the V and J assignments and clone size from that table. The sample lists 280,000 or so clones; roughly 86% were seen once. Input material: peripheral blood. The clonotype was recovered from a woman in her twenties or thirties who had recovered from COVID-19.

CDR3 region: CASSLFGGTGELFF. CDR3 sequence (DNA): TGTGCCAGCAGCTTGTTCGGGGGGACCGGGGAGCTGTTTTTT. V and J are TRBV5-6 and TRBJ2-2; 7 nucleotides line up with TRBD2. V was pared by 1 base and J by 5 bases, with 2 bases of the junction left unmatched. Germline-derived CDR1 and CDR2 are SGHDT and YYEEEE. This CDR3 region has 14 residues.